This T cell receptor (beta chain) emerged from a study of T-cell reconstitution after alpha-beta-depleted transplantation in children. The study's findings and limits: When one year had passed after transplant, most T-cell counts and diversity came from newly produced T cells. Reported findings indicate that, about two months after transplant, alpha-beta T cells came from several hundred expanded clones, which were derived from non-depleted graft cells. Surviving recipient cells, namely T cells and thymic progenitors, were the source of high day-60 TCRbeta diversity in some patients.

With respect to this clonotype: Its antigen is unknown.

Unique molecular identifiers were used to barcode this TCRbeta library. Using its own MiXCR run on the PCR reads, TCRdb lists one record per CDR3 protein. The sample contains 150,000 to 250,000 distinct CDR3 sequences, around 5.9% of which appear only once. The clonotype was recovered from a girl less than two years old with combined immunodeficiency, due to receive a stem cell transplant. This specimen consisted of PBMCs, obtained before TCRalphabeta/CD19-depleted stem cell transplant.

In DNA, the CDR3 is TGTGCCAGCAGCTTATTGCATGTCTTTCTCGGGGGGCTCCGCACAGATACGCAGTATTTT. This encodes CASSLLHVFLGGLRTDTQYF. This chain uses TRBV7-3 with TRBJ2-3; the D gene is possibly TRBD2 (7 bases). The CDR3 length is 20 residues. V lost 2 bases, J lost 1 base, and 25 bases lay in between. Per germline, CDR1 SGHTA and CDR2 FQGTGA.